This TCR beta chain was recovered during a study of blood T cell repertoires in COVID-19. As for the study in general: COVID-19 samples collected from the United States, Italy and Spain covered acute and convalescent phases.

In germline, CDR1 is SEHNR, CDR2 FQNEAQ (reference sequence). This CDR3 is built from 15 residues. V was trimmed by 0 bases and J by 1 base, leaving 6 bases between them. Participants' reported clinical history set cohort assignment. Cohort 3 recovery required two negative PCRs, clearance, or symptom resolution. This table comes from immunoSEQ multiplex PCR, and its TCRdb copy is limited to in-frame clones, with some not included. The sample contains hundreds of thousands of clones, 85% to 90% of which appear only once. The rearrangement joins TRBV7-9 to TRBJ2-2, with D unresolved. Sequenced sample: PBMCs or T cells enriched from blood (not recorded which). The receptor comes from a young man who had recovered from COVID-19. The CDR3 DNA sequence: TGTGCCAGCAGCTTAGCGGGCAGGAACACCGGGGAGCTGTTTTTT. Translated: CASSLAGRNTGELFF.